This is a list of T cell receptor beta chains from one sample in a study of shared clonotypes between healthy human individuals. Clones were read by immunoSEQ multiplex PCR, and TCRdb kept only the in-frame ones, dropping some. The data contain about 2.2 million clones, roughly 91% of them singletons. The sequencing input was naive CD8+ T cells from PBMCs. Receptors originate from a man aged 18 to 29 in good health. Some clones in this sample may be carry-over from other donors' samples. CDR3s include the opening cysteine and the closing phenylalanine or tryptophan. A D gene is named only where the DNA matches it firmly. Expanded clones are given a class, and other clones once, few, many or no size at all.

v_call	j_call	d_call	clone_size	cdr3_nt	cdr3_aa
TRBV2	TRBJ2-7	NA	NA	TGTGCCATAACCAGGGGCTCCTACGAGCAGTACTTC	CAITRGSYEQYF
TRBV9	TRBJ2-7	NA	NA	TGTGCCAGCAGCGTAGGGTTGGGGGTGAAAGAGCAGTACTTC	CASSVGLGVKEQYF
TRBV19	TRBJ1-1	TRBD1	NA	TGTGCCAGTAGTAGCTGGGACAGGGCATTTCCTGAAGCTTTCTTT	CASSSWDRAFPEAFF
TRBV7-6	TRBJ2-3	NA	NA	TGTGCCAGCAGCTTAGACCTTATAGTAAGCACAGATACGCAGTATTTT	CASSLDLIVSTDTQYF
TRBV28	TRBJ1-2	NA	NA	TGTGCCAGCAAACCAGCGGGGATTTATGGCTACACCTTC	CASKPAGIYGYTF
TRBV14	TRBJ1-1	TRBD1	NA	TGTGCCAGCAGCCATAGACCTCGACAGGGGACGAACACTGAAGCTTTCTTT	CASSHRPRQGTNTEAFF
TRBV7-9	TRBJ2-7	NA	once	TGTGCCAGCAGCTTCGCGGGCTTATCCTACGAGCAGTACTTC	CASSFAGLSYEQYF
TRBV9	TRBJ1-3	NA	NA	TGTGCCAGCAGCCTAGGGAACACCATATATTTT	CASSLGNTIYF
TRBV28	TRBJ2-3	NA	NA	TGTGCCAGCAACCCTAAGGGCAGGGTCACAGATACGCAGTATTTT	CASNPKGRVTDTQYF
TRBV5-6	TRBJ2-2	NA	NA	TGTGCCAGCAGCTTGGAAGGAGCAGGGACTACCGGGGAGCTGTTTTTT	CASSLEGAGTTGELFF
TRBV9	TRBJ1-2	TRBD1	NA	TGTGCCAGCAGCGAACAGGGGTCAGCTAACTATGGCTACACCTTC	CASSEQGSANYGYTF
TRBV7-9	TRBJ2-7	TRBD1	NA	TGTGCCAGCAGCCCCACAGGGGGGGAGCAGTACTTC	CASSPTGGEQYF
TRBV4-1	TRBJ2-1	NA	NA	TGCGCCAGCAGCCAAGATGTCTGGATCTACAATGAGCAGTTCTTC	CASSQDVWIYNEQFF
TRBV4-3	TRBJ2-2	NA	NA	TGCGCCAGCAGCCAAAGTTCAACGGGAGTACGCGTCGGGGAGCTGTTTTTT	CASSQSSTGVRVGELFF
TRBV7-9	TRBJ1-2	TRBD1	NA	TGTGCCAGCAGCCAGGACAGGGGACTTCTAAGCTACACCTTC	CASSQDRGLLSYTF
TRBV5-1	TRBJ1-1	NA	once	TGCGCCAGCAGCTTGGATACAAGAACTATGAACACTGAAGCTTTCTTT	CASSLDTRTMNTEAFF
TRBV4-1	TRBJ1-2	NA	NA	TGCGCCAGCAGCCAAGTACTCAGGAGTAACTATGGCTACACCTTC	CASSQVLRSNYGYTF
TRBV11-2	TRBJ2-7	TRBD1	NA	TGTGCCAGCAGCTTAGGGGCCGGGACAGGGGGAGACGAGCAGTACTTC	CASSLGAGTGGDEQYF
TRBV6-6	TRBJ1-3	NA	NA	TGTGCCAGCAGTTACTCGATAAGGCCTTCTGGAAACACCATATATTTT	CASSYSIRPSGNTIYF
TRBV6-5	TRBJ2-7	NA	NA	TGTGCCAGCAGTTACGATGGCAGGACCTACGAGCAGTACTTC	CASSYDGRTYEQYF
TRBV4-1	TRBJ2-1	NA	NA	TGCGCCAGCAGCCAAGATCATCTGGAGCGGAGCTCCTACAATGAGCAGTTCTTC	CASSQDHLERSSYNEQFF
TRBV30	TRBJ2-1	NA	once	TGTGCCTGGAGTGTAGGTATCACCAGCTCCTACAATAAGCAGTTCTTC	CAWSVGITSSYNKQFF
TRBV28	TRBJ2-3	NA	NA	TGTGCCAGCAGTTTACTACCCCGGCCGAGACTGAGCGTTCGCACAGATACGCAGTATTTT	CASSLLPRPRLSVRTDTQYF
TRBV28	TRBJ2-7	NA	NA	TGTGCCAGCAGTTTCGGTTGGGGGAGCTCCTACGAGCAGTACTTC	CASSFGWGSSYEQYF
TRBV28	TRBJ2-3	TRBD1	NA	TGTGCCAGCAATCCTGGACAGGGGCGGACAGATACGCAGTATTTT	CASNPGQGRTDTQYF
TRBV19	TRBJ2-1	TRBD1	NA	TGTGCCAGTAGTGTTGACAGGGGGTATAATGAGCAGTTCTTC	CASSVDRGYNEQFF
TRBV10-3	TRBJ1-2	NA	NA	TGTGCCATCACCGAAGGGGGTTCTGGCTACACCTTC	CAITEGGSGYTF
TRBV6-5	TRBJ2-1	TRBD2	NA	TGTGCCAGCAGTTGGGGACTAGCGGGGTCCTACAATGAGCAGTTCTTC	CASSWGLAGSYNEQFF
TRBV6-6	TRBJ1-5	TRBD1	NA	TGTGCCAGCAGTTACACAGGGGGCCGTCAGCCCCAGCATTTT	CASSYTGGRQPQHF
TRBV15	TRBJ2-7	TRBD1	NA	TGTGCCACCAGCAGAGTGGACAGGGGCTACGAGCAGTACTTC	CATSRVDRGYEQYF
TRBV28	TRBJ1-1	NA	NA	TGTGCCAGCACCGGCTGGCTAGAAGCTTTCTTT	CASTGWLEAFF
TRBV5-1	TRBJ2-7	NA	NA	TGCGCCAGCAGCTTTCTACCCGGGGAGCAGTACTTC	CASSFLPGEQYF
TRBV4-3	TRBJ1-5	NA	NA	TGCGCCAGCAGCCAGGAGGGGAACAATCAGCCCCAGCATTTT	CASSQEGNNQPQHF
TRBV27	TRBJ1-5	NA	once	TGTGCCAGCAGTTTGGTGGGGGCAGAATTCAACCAGTGGCATTTT	CASSLVGAEFNQWHF
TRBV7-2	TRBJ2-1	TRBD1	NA	TGTGCCAGCAGCCAGGGACAGGGGTTCTATGAGCAGTTCTTC	CASSQGQGFYEQFF
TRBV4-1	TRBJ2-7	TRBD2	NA	TGCGCCAGCGGACTCGGGCTAGCGGGAACCTACGAGCAGTACTTC	CASGLGLAGTYEQYF
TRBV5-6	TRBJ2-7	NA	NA	TGTGCCAGCAGCTTCGAGGGCCGGGAGCAGTACTTC	CASSFEGREQYF
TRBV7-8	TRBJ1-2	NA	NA	TGTGCCAGCAGCTTAGCGGCGTCCGCCTCCTATGGCTACACCTTC	CASSLAASASYGYTF
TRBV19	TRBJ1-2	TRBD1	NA	TGTGCCAGTAGTCACAGGGGGCACTCCTTTGTAGACAGTGGCTACACCTTC	CASSHRGHSFVDSGYTF
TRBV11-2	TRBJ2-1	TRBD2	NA	TGTGCCAGCAGCCCGCGGACTAGCGGGATCTCCTACAATGAGCAGTTCTTC	CASSPRTSGISYNEQFF